This T cell receptor beta chain is from a study of blood T cell repertoires in COVID-19. Sequenced by immunoSEQ multiplex PCR; TCRdb stores in-frame clones only, minus some. The sample yields under 200,000 clones, almost 85% seen once. Germline V CDR1 and CDR2: SGHTA, FQGNSA. The CDR3 is 15 residues long. The germline V and J ends were trimmed by 0 bases and 3 bases, with 11 bases remaining between them. The TCR sequence derives from a woman of 80 years or more with COVID-19, enrolled during active disease. The specimen sequenced was peripheral blood. J is TRBJ1-2 and V is TRBV7-2, with a tentative D call TRBD1 (6 bases). CDR3 coding DNA: TGTGCCAGCAGCTTAGCGCGGGGGGGCTACTATGGCTACACCTTC. Protein sequence: CASSLARGGYYGYTF.